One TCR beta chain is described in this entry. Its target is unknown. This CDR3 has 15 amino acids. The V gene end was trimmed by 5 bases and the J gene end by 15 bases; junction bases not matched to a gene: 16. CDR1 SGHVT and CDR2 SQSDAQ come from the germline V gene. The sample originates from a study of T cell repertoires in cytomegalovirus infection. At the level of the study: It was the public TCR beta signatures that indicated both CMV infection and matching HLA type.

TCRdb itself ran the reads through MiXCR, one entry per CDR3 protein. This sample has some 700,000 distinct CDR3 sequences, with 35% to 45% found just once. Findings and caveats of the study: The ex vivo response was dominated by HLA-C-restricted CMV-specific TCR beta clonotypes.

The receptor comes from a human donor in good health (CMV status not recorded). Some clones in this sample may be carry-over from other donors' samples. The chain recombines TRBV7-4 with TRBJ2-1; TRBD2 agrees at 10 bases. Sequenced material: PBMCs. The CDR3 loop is CASSGSGGDLWGGFF. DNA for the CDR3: TGTGCCAGCAGCGGGAGCGGGGGGGACTTGTGGGGGGGGTTCTTC.